This passage covers 15 T cell receptor beta chains from one sample sequenced in a study of OX40 agonist ivuxolimab in advanced cancers. Only in-frame clones appear in the TCRdb table, and some are missing; sequencing was by immunoSEQ multiplex PCR. This table has 25,000 to 30,000 clones, 91% appearing once. The sample was CD4+ or CD8+ T cells sorted from blood, taken in a trial of the OX40 agonist ivuxolimab. Receptor source: an adult with an advanced solid tumor such as melanoma, head and neck, liver or kidney cancer.

This chain links TRBV28 with TRBJ2-5; D perhaps matches TRBD2 (5 bases). TRBJ2-7 explains the end of the DNA better; the J call may be wrong. This CDR3 contains 15 residues. Looked up from germline, CDR1 is MDHEN and CDR2 is SYDVKM. For the CDR3, the DNA is TGTGCCAGCAGTTTTTTAGGCGAGGGCTCCTACGAGCAGTACTTC. Amino acids: CASSFLGEGSYEQYF.

The V gene is TRBV27, the J gene TRBJ2-1; the match to TRBD2 covers 8 bases. Losses at the gene ends were 6 bases for V and 0 bases for J; bases not matched to a gene: 4. The CDR3 runs 15 residues. Per germline, CDR1 MNHEY and CDR2 SMNVEV (reference sequence). The CDR3 protein is CASSLAGNSYNEQFF. In nucleotides, the CDR3 is TGTGCCAGCAGCTTAGCGGGAAACTCCTACAATGAGCAGTTCTTC.

This chain joins TRBV4-1 and TRBJ2-7; TRBD1 matches at 10 bases. V shed 0 bases and J 5 bases; nucleotides not matched to a gene: 7. From germline, CDR1 is MGHRA and CDR2 YSYEKL. The CDR3 has 16 amino acids. The CDR3 sequence is CASSQDITGTGDEQYF. The CDR3, as DNA: TGCGCCAGCAGCCAAGATATAACCGGGACAGGGGACGAGCAGTACTTC.

This sequence joins TRBV7-2 and TRBJ2-1; 8 bases are shared with TRBD2. V was clipped by 2 bases and J by 9 bases; unmatched bases: 6. The CDR3 has 14 residues. The germline gives CDR1 SGHTA, CDR2 FQGNSA. The CDR3 region has the DNA TGTGCCAGCAGCTTACCGGGACTAGGCGGTGAGCAGTTCTTC. It specifies CASSLPGLGGEQFF.

The chain couples TRBV10-3 to TRBJ2-7; D ambiguous. Germline V CDR1 and CDR2: ENHRY, SYGVKD. The CDR3 length is 16 residues. V was cut by 0 bases and J by 0 bases, with 12 bases left in between. CDR3 protein: CAISESLTESSYEQYF. The CDR3 DNA sequence: TGTGCCATCAGTGAGTCACTCACTGAGAGCTCCTACGAGCAGTACTTC.

The J gene is TRBJ2-2, the V gene TRBV6-5, with D perhaps TRBD1 (6 bases). V was clipped by 2 bases and J by 1 base, with 11 bases between them. The germline V gene encodes CDR1 MNHEY and CDR2 SVGAGI. This CDR3 is 16 amino acids long. The CDR3 nucleotides are TGTGCCAGCAGTTACGGACAGCCTATGAACACCGGGGAGCTGTTTTTT. Translating gives CASSYGQPMNTGELFF.

The chain uses TRBV4-1 and TRBJ1-5; no clear D. V gave up 0 bases and J gave up 0 bases, with 12 bases separating them. Germline assignment: CDR1 MGHRA and CDR2 YSYEKL. This CDR3 has 17 amino acids. CDR3 coding DNA: TGCGCCAGCAGCCAAGATTCCGGACTCGATAGCAATCAGCCCCAGCATTTT. This sequence encodes CASSQDSGLDSNQPQHF.

V gene TRBV7-3 combines with J gene TRBJ1-4; maybe TRBD1 (5 bases). Trimming pared 5 bases from V and 8 bases from J, leaving 12 bases between. The CDR3 sequence is 13 residues long. Germline values: CDR1 SGHTA, CDR2 FQGTGA. The CDR3 sequence: CASSPGTHEKLFF. Here the CDR3 DNA reads TGTGCCAGCAGCCCCGGGACCCACGAAAAACTGTTTTTT.

V usage is TRBV6-6 and J usage is TRBJ2-3, with D hard to call. Trimming stripped 7 bases from V and 0 bases from J, with 11 bases between. The CDR3 has 14 amino acids. In germline, CDR1 is MNHNY, CDR2 SVGAGI (reference sequence). CDR3 nucleotide sequence: TGTGCCAGCACCTTGACACCTAGCACAGATACGCAGTATTTT. This encodes CASTLTPSTDTQYF.

This rearrangement joins TRBV28 to TRBJ2-7; D perhaps matches TRBD2 (6 bases). Germline V gene sequence: CDR1 MDHEN, CDR2 SYDVKM. Trimming took 4 bases from V and 1 from J, leaving 20 bases between them. This CDR3 region has 17 residues. Here the CDR3 reads CASSWSPEGGDSYEQYF. The CDR3 nucleotides are TGTGCCAGCAGTTGGAGTCCAGAGGGAGGAGATTCCTACGAGCAGTACTTC.

The chain links TRBV7-2 to TRBJ2-3; TRBD2 aligns across 8 bases. The CDR3 has 16 residues. J was trimmed by 4 bases and V by 0 bases; bases with no gene match: 6. In germline, CDR1 is SGHTA, CDR2 FQGNSA. CDR3: CASSLARAGESDTQYF. In nucleotides, the CDR3 is TGTGCCAGCAGCTTAGCCCGAGCGGGGGAGTCAGATACGCAGTATTTT.

The V call is TRBV27, the J call TRBJ2-7; D unclear. Germline lookup yields CDR1 MNHEY and CDR2 SMNVEV (reference sequence). Trimming pared 2 bases from V and 4 bases from J, leaving 12 bases between. CDR3 length: 14 amino acids. The CDR3 DNA reads TGTGCCAGCAGTTTAACTACCTCACTTTACGAGCAGTACTTC. Translated: CASSLTTSLYEQYF.

The chain is built from TRBV28 and TRBJ1-2, with D maybe TRBD1 (5 bases). Trimming took 3 bases from V and 5 from J, leaving 19 bases between them. Germline lookup yields CDR1 MDHEN and CDR2 SYDVKM. The CDR3 contains 16 residues. DNA of the CDR3: TGTGCCAGCAGTTTTCAAACAGGCCCAAAACGTTATGGCTACACCTTC. This translates into CASSFQTGPKRYGYTF.

As concerns this clone: This specimen includes other DNA sequences encoding the same CDR3. The chain joins TRBV9 to TRBJ2-3; 14 nucleotides align to TRBD2. The junction had 4 bases not matched to a gene; V was cut back by 4 bases and J by 3 bases. The CDR3 is 16 amino acids. The V gene's germline CDR1 is SGDLS and CDR2 YYNGEE. Here the CDR3 DNA reads TGTGCCAGCAGCATAGGGACTAGCGGGAGTACAGATACGCAGTATTTT. This translates into CASSIGTSGSTDTQYF.

This chain links TRBV5-6 with TRBJ2-6; TRBD1 matches at 9 bases. Germline V lookup: CDR1 SGHDT, CDR2 YYEEEE. The ends lost 4 bases at V and 0 bases at J; junction bases unmatched: 8. The CDR3 has 18 residues. The DNA for the CDR3 is TGTGCCAGCAGCGGACGGACAGGGGAGCCCTCTGGGGCCAACGTCCTGACTTTC. Encoded protein: CASSGRTGEPSGANVLTF.